This T cell receptor (beta chain) comes out of a study of beta chain features in type 1 diabetes (dated by TCRdb to 2016 to 2019). Broadly, across the study: No differences in mean age, gender distribution, total cell number or subset yield were found between patients and healthy donors. A total of 85 million to 140 million sorted cells were examined across all samples, and a strong correlation was observed between cell number per subset and RNA yield. In the study, recently diagnosed type 1 diabetes patients and matched healthy donors were compared on the TCRB repertoires of their sorted circulating CD4+ T cell subsets. Regulatory and stem cell-like memory subsets were isolated from only 8 patients and about eight healthy donors, whereas naive and central memory subsets came from all 30 or so donors. What the authors observed across the whole study: At VDJ recombination sites, type 1 diabetes patients had fewer insertions and more deleted nucleotides, which implies abnormalities in thymic rearrangement. Naive, central memory and regulatory TCRB repertoires appeared to be more alike among patients than among healthy donors. Only small numbers of individuals were included in the HLA sub-analyses, which left unresolved whether HLA type had any influence on TCRB rearrangement. PCR might favor shorter templates, but patient and control samples were amplified and corrected together, so any skew would affect both groups equally. Because cDNA rather than genomic DNA was sequenced, highly expressing activated cells could have been over-represented, although no difference in activation and CD3 levels was found between groups. Type 1 diabetes patients showed a moderate but significant shortening of TCRB CDR3 length in all four CD4+ subsets.

V is pared back by 4 bases and J by 6 bases, with 7 bases lying between the germline termini. The germline V gene supplies CDR1 SGHDN and CDR2 FVKESK. The CDR3 runs 11 amino acids, cysteine and phenylalanine included. Just the 33-base CDR3 DNA is kept, in frame starting at base 1. All of the isolated RNA was reverse transcribed with the High Capacity cDNA Reverse Transcription Kit, so expressed TCRB transcripts were sequenced. Naive, central memory and regulatory T cell samples underwent deep immunoSEQ sequencing, averaging around 4 million total reads per sample. After sorted cells were lysed in RLT buffer, RNA was extracted with DNase-treated RNeasy Micro or Mini kits, with the choice depending on cell number. To prevent cross-contamination, every cell subset was processed on its own, while patient and healthy donor samples were processed together. TCRB sequences were amplified from cDNA with the immunoSEQ multiplex PCR, producing 87-bp fragments spanning the CDR3 region. Sequencing of the amplicons was done on the Illumina HiSeq platform. As for the original processing: Synthetic template baselines were used to correct PCR bias computationally, reads within Hamming distance 2 were collapsed together, and singletons that could not be merged were discarded. Reads were aligned to IMGT to assign V, D and J genes, CDR3 length, and insertions or deletions at six rearrangement sites. Within each subset, clonotype counts were normalized to the number of sorted cells before true diversity and Gini coefficients were calculated with the tcR R package. The overlap coefficient, calculated on TCRB nucleotide sequences, was used to measure repertoire sharing. Out-of-frame TCRB sequences from naive cells were analyzed to stand in for the pre-selection repertoire. The source is immuneACCESS, and TCRdb retained only in-frame sequences with V and J called. Part of the clones is not carried over; for the studies checked, unresolved V genes explain less than half of this, and the remainder is unexplained. D and trimming come from the DNA, and the V and J calls and clone size come from that table. The sample yields 300,000 to 450,000 clones; 15% to 20% were counted once. The biggest ten clones account for around 0.045% of the sample.

On this clone itself: What this receptor recognizes is not known. No quality values exist for individual bases; no much larger clone is one base distant.

From each donor, a single peripheral blood sample of approximately 120 mL on average was drawn into heparinised tubes. A BD FACSAria II and a panel including CD45RO, CCR7, CD25, CD127, CD95 and CD27 were used to sort naive, central memory, regulatory and stem cell-like memory CD4+ T cells. Every sorted population had a purity above 95%. PBMCs were isolated immediately by Lymphoprep density gradient centrifugation and stained directly without culture. To minimize batch effects, samples were stained and sorted in pairs, one healthy donor with one patient per experiment. The V and J segments used are TRBV14 and TRBJ2-7; no D segment can be confidently identified. Sequencing used naive CD4+ T cells from blood. According to the study, the label for this sample's cell subset or site signals: true naive CD4+ T cells. This clonotype was sampled from a young woman in good health. The bases read TGTGCCAGCAGCCCCCCCCGCGAGCAGTACTTC. This sequence encodes CASSPPREQYF. Joined to the reference TRBV14 and TRBJ2-7 proteins, this CDR3 gives the full variable domain: EAGVTQFPSHSVIEKGQTVTLRCDPISGHDNLYWYRRVMGKEIKFLLHFVKESKQDESGMPNNRFLAERTGGTYSTLKVQPAELEDSGVYFCASSPPREQYFGPGTRLTVT.